One sample yielded the 26 T cell receptor beta chains listed below, sequenced in a study of T cells after posttransplantation cyclophosphamide. The repertoire was sequenced with immunoSEQ multiplex PCR; TCRdb's copy has only in-frame clones and lacks some. The table has about 53,000 clones, roughly 84% seen once. Specimen: PBMCs. These receptors all come from a man aged 25-45 years with a blood cancer, CMV-positive, and with a related stem cell donor.

This chain joins TRBV19 and TRBJ1-1, with 9 bases lining up with TRBD1. V was pared by 5 bases and J by 3 bases, with 10 bases of the junction left unmatched. The CDR3 loop spans 16 amino acids. Germline V CDR1 and CDR2: LNHDA, SQIVND (reference sequence). The CDR3 reads CASSSRDRVLDTEAFF. CDR3 coding DNA: TGTGCCAGTAGTTCCCGGGACAGGGTCTTAGACACTGAAGCTTTCTTT.

This rearrangement joins TRBV13 to TRBJ1-2, with D possibly being TRBD1 (6 bases). The CDR3 spans 15 residues. V lost 1 base and J 7 bases, leaving 16 bases between the germline ends. Looked up from germline, CDR1 is PRHDT and CDR2 is FYEKMQ (reference sequence). This CDR3 is CASSLAGVGISGYTF. In nucleotides, the CDR3 is TGTGCCAGCAGCTTAGCAGGGGTAGGCATTTCTGGCTACACCTTC.

This chain connects TRBV10-3 to TRBJ2-2, with 9 bases aligning to TRBD1. This CDR3 comprises 13 residues. Germline V gives CDR1 ENHRY, CDR2 SYGVKD. The junction had 6 bases not matched to a gene; V was cut back by 10 bases and J by 6 bases. The CDR3 DNA reads as TGTGCCACGAGACAGGGGGACGCCGGGGAGCTGTTTTTT. Translation: CATRQGDAGELFF.

This clone is medium-sized. The V call is TRBV14, the J call TRBJ2-7; D ambiguous. V was trimmed by 4 bases and J by 6 bases, leaving 13 bases between them. The CDR3 is 13 amino acids. The germline V gene has CDR1 SGHDN and CDR2 FVKESK. CDR3 DNA: TGTGCCAGCAGCCGGTGTGCCGGGTGCGAGCAGTACTTC. It yields the protein CASSRCAGCEQYF.

The chain couples TRBV4-1 to TRBJ1-2, with 9 positions matching TRBD1. Trimming at V came to 2 bases and at J to 0 bases, leaving 13 bases not matched to a gene. The CDR3 runs 19 residues. CDR1 is MGHRA, CDR2 YSYEKL, per germline. This CDR3 reads CASSQNDWNRGRTNYGYTF. DNA of the CDR3: TGCGCCAGCAGCCAAAACGACTGGAACAGGGGGCGGACTAACTATGGCTACACCTTC.

V and J are TRBV15 and TRBJ1-1, with 11 bases identical to TRBD1. After removal of 5 bases from V and 2 bases from J, the junction contained 4 bases not matched to a gene. The CDR3 consists of 15 residues. Germline V gene data show CDR1 as LNHNV and CDR2 as YYDKDF (reference sequence). The CDR3, as DNA: TGTGCCACCAGCCCCGGGACAGGGGGTAACACTGAAGCTTTCTTT. Its protein product is CATSPGTGGNTEAFF.

The J gene is TRBJ2-3, the V gene TRBV6-1, with TRBD2 matching 7 bases. V gave up 1 base and J gave up 4 bases; unmatched junction bases: 14. The CDR3 has 18 residues. CDR1 and CDR2 (germline): MNHNS, SASEGT. The CDR3 bases are TGTGCCAGCAGTGAAGGACATCTACGCGGGAGTGCCCCAGATACGCAGTATTTT. Its protein product is CASSEGHLRGSAPDTQYF.

The chain recombines TRBV27 with TRBJ2-1; maybe TRBD1 (5 bases). The CDR3 consists of 16 residues. Trimming left V 7 bases short and J 5 bases short, with 21 bases between. The V gene's germline CDR1 is MNHEY and CDR2 SMNVEV (reference sequence). The CDR3 reads CASMFPTAGAHNEQFF. The CDR3 region has the DNA TGTGCCAGCATGTTCCCGACAGCTGGGGCGCACAATGAGCAGTTCTTC.

This sequence joins TRBV5-4 and TRBJ2-2; D might be TRBD1 (5 bases). The CDR3 consists of 16 residues. With 1 base removed from V and 5 bases from J, the gap between germline ends came to 15 bases. Germline V gives CDR1 SGHNT, CDR2 YYREEE (reference sequence). The CDR3: CASSLNRGQTTGELFF. The DNA of the CDR3 is TGTGCCAGCAGCTTGAATCGAGGACAAACTACCGGGGAGCTGTTTTTT.

The genes are TRBV28 and TRBJ2-1; 8 positions agree with TRBD2. J lost 2 bases, V lost 5 bases, and 5 bases had no gene match. The CDR3 loop spans 15 amino acids. Germline-derived CDR1 and CDR2 are MDHEN and SYDVKM. Here the CDR3 reads CASSAGTRTYNEQFF. The CDR3 bases are TGTGCCAGCAGTGCCGGGACTAGAACCTACAATGAGCAGTTCTTC.

The chain couples TRBV5-6 to TRBJ1-5; weak D call: TRBD1 (6 bases). V was pared by 4 bases and J by 3 bases, with 20 bases between. The germline CDR1 and CDR2 sequences are SGHDT and YYEEEE. There are 17 residues in the CDR3. CDR3 sequence: CASSLHPGEGVNQPQHF. Written as DNA, the CDR3 is TGTGCCAGCAGCCTGCATCCAGGGGAGGGGGTCAATCAGCCCCAGCATTTT.

The chain recombines TRBV5-1 with TRBJ2-1; TRBD1 might be the D (6 bases). The CDR3 is made up of 14 amino acids. The V gene lost 5 bases and the J gene lost 10 bases, with 19 bases spanning the gap. Looked up from germline, CDR1 is SGHRS and CDR2 is YFSETQ. The CDR3 here is CASRPSVGGTEQFF. The CDR3 nucleotides are TGCGCCAGCAGGCCCTCTGTCGGTGGGACAGAGCAGTTCTTC.

This clone came up once. This chain connects TRBV30 to TRBJ1-3; maybe TRBD1 (5 bases). From germline, CDR1 is GTSNPN and CDR2 SVGIG (reference sequence). V was trimmed by 2 bases and J by 0 bases, leaving 5 bases between them. The CDR3 sequence is 13 residues long. The CDR3 DNA reads TGTGCCTGGAGTAGGGGCTCTGGAAACACCATATATTTT. Translation gives CAWSRGSGNTIYF.

The genes are TRBV2 and TRBJ1-2, with D tentatively TRBD1 (5 bases). Germline-derived CDR1 and CDR2 are SNHLY and FYNNEI. Trimming pared 6 bases from V and 8 bases from J, leaving 7 bases between. This CDR3 region has 10 residues. The CDR3 DNA sequence: TGTGCCAGCAGAGGGGTGGGCTACACCTTC. It codes for CASRGVGYTF.

V and J are TRBV30 and TRBJ2-5; D is perhaps TRBD1 (6 bases). CDR1 and CDR2 from the germline V gene are GTSNPN and SVGIG (reference sequence). The germline V and J ends were trimmed by 2 bases and 1 base, with 8 bases remaining between them. The CDR3 runs 13 residues. The CDR3 spells CAWSTGIQETQYF. The CDR3, as DNA: TGTGCCTGGAGTACAGGGATCCAAGAGACCCAGTACTTC. Together with reference TRBV30 and TRBJ2-5, the CDR3 gives the full variable domain: SQTIHQWPATLVQPVGSPLSLECTVEGTSNPNLYWYRQAAGRGLQLLFYSVGIGQISSEVPQNLSASRPQDRQFILSSKKLLLSDSGFYLCAWSTGIQETQYFGPGTRLLVL.

The chain links TRBV30 to TRBJ2-3, with 8 bases lining up with TRBD2. Germline V gene lookup returns CDR1 GTSNPN and CDR2 SVGIG (reference sequence). CDR3 size: 13 residues. CDR3 loop: CSSGIPYPDTQYF. In DNA, the CDR3 is TGTAGTAGCGGGATCCCTTATCCCGATACGCAGTATTTT.

This chain joins TRBV29-1 and TRBJ2-3; D not resolved. The CDR3 is 11 amino acids. The germline gives CDR1 SQVTM, CDR2 ANQGSEA. Trimming stripped 4 bases from V and 4 bases from J, with 6 bases between. The CDR3 DNA sequence: TGCAGCGTTGGAGGTCCAGATACGCAGTATTTT. Protein sequence: CSVGGPDTQYF.

The rearrangement joins TRBV5-4 to TRBJ1-2, with D unresolved. CDR1 and CDR2 from the germline V gene are SGHNT and YYREEE (reference sequence). The ends were cut back, 3 bases at V and 1 base at J, with 16 bases in the middle. The CDR3 length is 16 residues. CDR3 amino acids: CASSSPGLTFNYGYTF. CDR3 sequence (DNA): TGTGCCAGCAGCTCGCCCGGACTGACCTTTAACTATGGCTACACCTTC.

The V gene is TRBV4-1, the J gene TRBJ1-4; D is possibly TRBD1 (6 bases). Germline-derived CDR1 and CDR2 are MGHRA and YSYEKL. The CDR3 length is 14 residues. V was trimmed by 8 bases and J by 7 bases, leaving 17 bases between them. The CDR3 region is CASGYRARGEKLFF. The CDR3 DNA sequence: TGCGCCAGCGGTTACAGGGCCCGGGGTGAAAAACTGTTTTTT.

The rearrangement uses TRBV28 and TRBJ1-2; D is unresolved. V lost 3 bases, J lost 2 bases, and 7 bases lay in between. This CDR3 is built from 13 residues. Germline CDR1 and CDR2: MDHEN and SYDVKM. CDR3 sequence reads: CASSFELNYGYTF. The CDR3 coding sequence is TGTGCCAGCAGTTTCGAACTCAACTATGGCTACACCTTC.

The chain employs TRBV5-1 and TRBJ2-3, with D tentatively TRBD2 (6 bases). The V and J ends lost 4 bases and 7 bases respectively, with 19 bases between them. This CDR3 has 15 residues. Germline V gives CDR1 SGHRS, CDR2 YFSETQ. The CDR3 protein is CASSGPTSSRNTQYF. The CDR3, as DNA: TGCGCCAGCAGCGGCCCGACTAGTTCGCGGAATACGCAGTATTTT.

The chain recombines TRBV27 with TRBJ2-7, with D maybe TRBD1 (6 bases). The CDR3 has 14 residues. V lost 6 bases, J lost 7 bases, and 19 bases lay in between. Germline assignment: CDR1 MNHEY and CDR2 SMNVEV (reference sequence). CDR3 protein: CASSDYNRVLEQYF. The CDR3 DNA follows: TGTGCCAGCAGCGATTATAACAGGGTTCTAGAGCAGTACTTC.

This clone occurred once. The V call is TRBV15, the J call TRBJ2-7, with a weak D call TRBD1 (5 bases). From germline, CDR1 is LNHNV and CDR2 YYDKDF (reference sequence). V was cut by 5 bases and J by 1 base, with 15 bases left in between. The CDR3 totals 15 residues. CDR3 region: CATSPAYQGSYEQYF. The CDR3 DNA reads TGTGCCACCAGCCCCGCGTATCAGGGATCCTACGAGCAGTACTTC. Filled out from reference TRBV15 and TRBJ2-7, the complete variable domain reads DAMVIQNPRYQVTQFGKPVTLSCSQTLNHNVMYWYQQKSSQAPKLLFHYYDKDFNNEADTPDNFQSRRPNTSFCFLDIRSPGLGDTAMYLCATSPAYQGSYEQYFGPGTRLTVT.

CDR3 sequence: CATQGGGDEQFF. CDR3 in DNA: TGCGCCACCCAGGGGGGAGGCGATGAGCAGTTCTTC. This chain joins TRBV23-1 and TRBJ2-1; D may be TRBD1 (7 bases). TRBV23-1 qualifies as an ORF whose function is uncertain. This CDR3 comprises 12 residues. The V end lost 10 bases, the J end lost 8 bases, and 15 bases lay between the germline ends.

The chain links TRBV7-9 to TRBJ2-5; 8 bases are shared with TRBD2. V was clipped by 5 bases and J by 5 bases; unmatched bases: 16. Germline V gene lookup returns CDR1 SEHNR and CDR2 FQNEAQ (reference sequence). The CDR3 sequence is 17 residues long. CDR3 amino acids: CASSQTSGEPRGETQYF. CDR3 nucleotides: TGTGCCAGCAGCCAAACTAGCGGAGAGCCCAGAGGGGAGACCCAGTACTTC.

This chain uses TRBV5-1 with TRBJ2-3; 9 bases are shared with TRBD1. Unmatched junction bases numbered 3, after V lost 0 bases and J lost 4 bases. CDR3 length equals 15 residues. Germline V gives CDR1 SGHRS, CDR2 YFSETQ. This CDR3 is CASSLDRGRSDTQYF. CDR3 nucleotide sequence: TGCGCCAGCAGCTTGGACAGGGGGCGTTCAGATACGCAGTATTTT.